The present TCR beta chain was sequenced within a study of blood T cells in healthy people across ages. A remark on this clonotype: The target antigen is unknown.

Sample-barcoded 5' priming and a J-beta primer mix drove a second PCR of roughly 6 to 12 cycles. Every single cDNA molecule received a tag from a template-switch adaptor with 12 random nucleotides. TCRdb re-derived calls from the 5' RACE reads in MiXCR, one entry per CDR3 protein. The sample includes about a million distinct CDR3 sequences, 35% to 45% of them seen just once. The study, taken as a whole, reports: Reliance upon unsorted PBMCs precluded definitive naive versus antigen-experienced comparison.

V lost 3 bases, J lost 7 bases, and 9 bases lay in between. CDR3 length: 13 residues. Germline assignment: CDR1 LGHDT and CDR2 YNNKEL (reference sequence). V usage is TRBV3-1 and J usage is TRBJ2-2; D unresolved. This clonotype was sampled from a man aged 18 to 35 in good health. The sample taken for sequencing was blood. The CDR3 DNA reads as TGTGCCAGCAGCCACAACTCCTTCGGGGAGCTGTTTTTT. Residues: CASSHNSFGELFF. The whole variable domain, remainder taken from reference TRBV3-1 and TRBJ2-2, is DTAVSQTPKYLVTQMGNDKSIKCEQNLGHDTMYWYKQDSKKFLKIMFSYNNKELIINETVPNRFSPKSPDKAHLNLHINSLELGDSAVYFCASSHNSFGELFFGEGSRLTVL.